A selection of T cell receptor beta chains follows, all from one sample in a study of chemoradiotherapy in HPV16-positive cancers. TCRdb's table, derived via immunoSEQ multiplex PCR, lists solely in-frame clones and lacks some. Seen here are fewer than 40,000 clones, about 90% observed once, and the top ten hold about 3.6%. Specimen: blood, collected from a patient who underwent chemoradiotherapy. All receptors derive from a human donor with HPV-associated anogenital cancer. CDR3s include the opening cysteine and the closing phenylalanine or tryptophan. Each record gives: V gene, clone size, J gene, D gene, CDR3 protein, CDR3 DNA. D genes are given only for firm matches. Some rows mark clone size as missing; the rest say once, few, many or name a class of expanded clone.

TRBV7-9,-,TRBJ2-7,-,CASSSSDNYEQYF,TGTGCCAGCAGCTCCTCCGACAACTACGAGCAGTACTTC
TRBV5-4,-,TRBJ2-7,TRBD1,CASSLEPGGDEQYF,TGTGCCAGCAGCTTGGAACCAGGGGGCGACGAGCAGTACTTC
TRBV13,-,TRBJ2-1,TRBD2,CASSLTGGAMNEQFF,TGTGCCAGCAGCTTAACGGGGGGGGCGATGAATGAGCAGTTCTTC
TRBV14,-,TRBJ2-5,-,CASSQVRWETQYF,TGTGCCAGCAGCCAAGTCCGTTGGGAGACCCAGTACTTC
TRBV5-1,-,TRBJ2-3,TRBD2,CASSLPGGRDTQYF,TGCGCCAGCAGCTTGCCGGGGGGAAGAGATACGCAGTATTTT
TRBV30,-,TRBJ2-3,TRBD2,CAWSPPGLAGTTDTQYF,TGTGCCTGGAGTCCTCCCGGACTAGCGGGTACCACAGATACGCAGTATTTT
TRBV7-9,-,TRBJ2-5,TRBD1,CASSQRQGLETQYF,TGTGCCAGCAGCCAGAGACAGGGGCTTGAGACCCAGTACTTC
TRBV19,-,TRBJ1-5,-,CASKADPVRPINQPQHF,TGTGCCAGTAAAGCTGATCCGGTCCGACCTATCAATCAGCCCCAGCATTTT
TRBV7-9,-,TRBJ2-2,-,CASSLGTVTGELFF,TGTGCCAGCAGCTTAGGGACAGTCACCGGGGAGCTGTTTTTT
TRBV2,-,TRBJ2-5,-,CASSGWGPGLGETQYF,TGTGCCAGCAGTGGGTGGGGACCGGGGTTAGGAGAGACCCAGTACTTC
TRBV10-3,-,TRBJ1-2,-,CAISDLGRSYTF,TGTGCCATCAGTGACCTAGGACGGAGCTACACCTTC
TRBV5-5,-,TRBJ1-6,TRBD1,CASSTTDRVSPYNSPLHF,TGTGCCAGCAGCACCACCGACAGGGTATCTCCCTATAATTCACCCCTCCACTTT
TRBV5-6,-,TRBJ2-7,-,CASSLVYEQYF,TGTGCCAGCAGCTTAGTCTACGAGCAGTACTTC
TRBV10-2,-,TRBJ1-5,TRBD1,CASTDRDPQHQPQHF,TGCGCCAGCACCGACAGGGACCCCCAACATCAGCCCCAGCATTTT
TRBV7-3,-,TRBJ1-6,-,CASSSTPPGHYNSPLHF,TGTGCCAGCAGCTCGACTCCACCGGGACATTATAATTCACCCCTCCACTTT
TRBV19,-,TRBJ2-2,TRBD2,CASNPRTSGNTGELFF,TGTGCCAGTAACCCCCGGACTAGCGGTAACACCGGGGAGCTGTTTTTT
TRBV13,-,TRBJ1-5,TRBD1,CASSTRGRNQPQHF,TGTGCCAGCAGCACGAGGGGGCGCAATCAGCCCCAGCATTTT
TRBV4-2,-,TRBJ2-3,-,CASSQDNGRFLDTDTQYF,TGTGCCAGCAGCCAAGATAACGGCCGGTTCTTAGACACAGATACGCAGTATTTT
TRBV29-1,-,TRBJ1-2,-,CSVWGREGINYGYTF,TGCAGCGTTTGGGGGAGGGAGGGGATTAACTATGGCTACACCTTC
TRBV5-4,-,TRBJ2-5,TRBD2,CASSYGLAGGRGSQYF,TGTGCCAGCAGTTACGGACTAGCGGGGGGCCGGGGCTCCCAGTACTTC
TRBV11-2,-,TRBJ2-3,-,CASSARNPSTDTQYF,TGTGCCAGCAGCGCAAGGAATCCTAGCACAGATACGCAGTATTTT
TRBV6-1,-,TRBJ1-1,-,CASNSTGNTEAFF,TGTGCCAGCAATTCCACAGGGAACACTGAAGCTTTCTTT
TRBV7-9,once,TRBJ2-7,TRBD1,CASSSRQGVPYEQYF,TGTGCCAGCAGCTCACGACAGGGGGTGCCCTACGAGCAGTACTTC
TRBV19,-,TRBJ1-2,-,CASSMQGYGYTF,TGTGCCAGTAGTATGCAAGGGTATGGCTACACCTTC
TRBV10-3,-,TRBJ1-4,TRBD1,CAISGVPGQRNEKLFF,TGTGCCATCAGTGGAGTCCCGGGACAGCGTAATGAAAAACTGTTTTTT
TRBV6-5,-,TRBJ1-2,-,CASTKSWDWAYGYTF,TGTGCCAGCACCAAGTCGTGGGACTGGGCCTATGGCTACACCTTC
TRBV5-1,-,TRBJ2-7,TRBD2,CASSLLGGGNYEQYF,TGCGCCAGCAGCTTGTTAGGCGGGGGGAATTACGAGCAGTACTTC
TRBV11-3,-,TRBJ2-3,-,CASSLGASTDTQYF,TGTGCCAGCAGCTTGGGGGCAAGCACAGATACGCAGTATTTT
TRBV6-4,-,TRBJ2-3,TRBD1,CASSAGQANGDTQYF,TGTGCCAGCAGCGCAGGACAGGCCAATGGAGATACGCAGTATTTT
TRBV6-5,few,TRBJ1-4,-,CASSPFPAGNEKLFF,TGTGCCAGCAGCCCCTTCCCGGCAGGGAATGAAAAACTGTTTTTT
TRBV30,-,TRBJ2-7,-,CAWSGFLSYEQYF,TGTGCCTGGAGTGGTTTCCTGTCCTACGAGCAGTACTTC
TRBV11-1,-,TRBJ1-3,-,CASSLLVGSAGNTIYF,TGTGCCAGCAGCTTGCTAGTAGGATCGGCTGGAAACACCATATATTTT
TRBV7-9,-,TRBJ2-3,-,CASVVSGSTDTQYF,TGTGCCAGCGTAGTTTCCGGGAGCACAGATACGCAGTATTTT
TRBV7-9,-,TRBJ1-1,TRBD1,CASSPGQGNTEAFF,TGTGCCAGCAGCCCGGGACAGGGGAACACTGAAGCTTTCTTT
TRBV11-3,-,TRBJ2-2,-,CASSRTNSNTGELFF,TGTGCCAGCAGCCGGACCAATTCGAACACCGGGGAGCTGTTTTTT
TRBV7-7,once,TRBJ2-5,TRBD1,CASSRNRGETQYF,TGTGCCAGCAGCCGGAACAGGGGAGAGACCCAGTACTTC
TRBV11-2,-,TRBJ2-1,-,CASSLVPRYNEQFF,TGTGCCAGCAGCTTAGTTCCCCGTTACAATGAGCAGTTCTTC
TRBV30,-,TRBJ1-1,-,CAWSDREAEAFF,TGTGCCTGGAGTGACAGGGAGGCTGAAGCTTTCTTT
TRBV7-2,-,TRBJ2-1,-,CASSLFWVQGNEQFF,TGTGCCAGCAGCTTATTTTGGGTCCAAGGAAATGAGCAGTTCTTC
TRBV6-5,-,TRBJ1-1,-,CASSYESIGGSTEAFF,TGTGCCAGCAGTTACGAGTCGATAGGGGGAAGCACTGAAGCTTTCTTT
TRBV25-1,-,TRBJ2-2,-,CASSEWGPGDTGELFF,TGTGCCAGCAGTGAATGGGGCCCTGGGGACACCGGGGAGCTGTTTTTT
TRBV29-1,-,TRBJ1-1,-,CSGEAGRDTEAFF,TGCAGTGGAGAGGCAGGGCGGGACACTGAAGCTTTCTTT
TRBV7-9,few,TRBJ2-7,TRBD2,CASSKTSGSTYEQYF,TGTGCCAGCAGCAAGACTAGCGGGTCTACCTACGAGCAGTACTTC
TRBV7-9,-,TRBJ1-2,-,CASSLDWGRGYTF,TGTGCCAGCAGCCTAGATTGGGGGAGAGGCTACACCTTC
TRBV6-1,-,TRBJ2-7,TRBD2,CASSGSGGGAAEQYF,TGTGCCAGCAGTGGATCCGGCGGGGGGGCCGCCGAGCAGTACTTC
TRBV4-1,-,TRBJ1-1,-,CASRRGDEAFF,TGCGCCAGCAGAAGAGGGGACGAGGCTTTCTTT